The T cell receptor beta chain described here comes from a study of tumor T cells in aggressive B-cell lymphoma. Sequencing used immunoSEQ multiplex PCR; TCRdb keeps in-frame clones, though not all of them. The sample has roughly 5,700 clones, about 80% seen once; the top ten hold roughly 7.4%. This clone was detected only once. Germline V lookup: CDR1 MGHRA, CDR2 YSYEKL. The CDR3 extends over 16 amino acids. The V gene end was trimmed by 4 bases and the J gene end by 2 bases; junction bases not matched to a gene: 5. This receptor was obtained from an adult with diffuse large B cell lymphoma. Sample: tumor tissue. The chain couples TRBV4-1 to TRBJ2-1, with 10 bases aligning to TRBD2. The CDR3 nucleotides are TGCGCCAGCAGCCTCGTCCTAGCGGGGGCCTACAATGAGCAGTTCTTC. It is translated as CASSLVLAGAYNEQFF.